This TCR beta chain was identified during a study of blood T cells in healthy people across ages. Overall study findings and caveats: It was held that the diversity estimates obtained from one million T cells were underestimates.

The germline CDR1 and CDR2 sequences are DFQATT and SNEGSKA (reference sequence). The CDR3 covers 11 residues. Details on this clonotype: What it binds is unknown.

Then a second PCR, running about 6 to 12 cycles, was carried out with a sample-barcoded 5' primer and a J-beta primer mix. TCRdb re-called the 5' RACE reads through MiXCR, storing one row per CDR3 protein. The sample includes around 320,000 distinct CDR3 sequences, roughly 26% of them seen just once. Sequencing was performed on blood. The source of this sequence is an older woman in good health. The V call is TRBV20-1, the J call TRBJ2-1; the match to TRBD2 covers 8 bases. The CDR3 DNA reads as TGCATTACAGCGGGGGATTCTGAGCAGTTCTTC. Encoded protein: CITAGDSEQFF.